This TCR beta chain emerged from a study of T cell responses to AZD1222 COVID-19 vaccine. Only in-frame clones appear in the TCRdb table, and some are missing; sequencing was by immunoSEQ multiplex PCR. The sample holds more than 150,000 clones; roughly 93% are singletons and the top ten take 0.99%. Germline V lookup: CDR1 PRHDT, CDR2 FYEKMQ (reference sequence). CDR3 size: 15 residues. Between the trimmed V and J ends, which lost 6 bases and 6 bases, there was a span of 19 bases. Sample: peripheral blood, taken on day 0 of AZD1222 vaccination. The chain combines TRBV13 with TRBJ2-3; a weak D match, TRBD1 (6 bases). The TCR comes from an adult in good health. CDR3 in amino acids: CASRHPTGMGDTQYF. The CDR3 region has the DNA TGTGCCAGCAGACACCCTACAGGGATGGGGGATACGCAGTATTTT.